These 10 T cell receptor beta chains share one sample of origin, sequenced in a study of post-analysis software for immune sequencing data (dated by TCRdb to the mid-2010s). Findings and caveats that apply to the study as a whole: Four to six TRBV segments, including TRBV5-6, TRBV5-1 and TRBV20-1, were significantly more frequent in patients than controls.

To prepare the library, PCR was applied. Sequencing took place on an Illumina HiSeq 2500. To reduce PCR and sequencing biases, unique molecular identifiers were built into the TCR beta cDNA libraries. TCRdb handled the public reads itself, with Q25 trimming in fastp and clone calling in MiXCR, and kept productive beta chains. Rows are unified per CDR3 protein, each entry keeping the most common DNA and genes. The sample table shows just over 250,000 distinct CDR3 sequences, and 35% to 45% are seen once. The ten largest clones add up to roughly 4.8% of the sample. Their recognized antigens are unknown. Input material: blood. These receptor sequences come from a girl under 18 with multiple sclerosis.

V and J are TRBV7-2 and TRBJ2-7; 10 bases match TRBD2. The trim removed 0 bases at V and 0 bases at J, leaving 8 bases unmatched. CDR1 and CDR2 (germline): SGHTA, FQGNSA. CDR3 size: 18 residues. In nucleotides, the CDR3 is TGTGCCAGCAGCTTAGCTAGCGGGGGGTCCCATTTCTCCTACGAGCAGTACTTC. Translated, it gives CASSLASGGSHFSYEQYF.

V gene TRBV11-2 combines with J gene TRBJ2-5; D possibly uses TRBD1 or TRBD2 (5 bases each). Trimming cost V 6 bases and J 1 base, with 15 bases left between them. The CDR3 length is 15 residues. Germline lookup yields CDR1 SGHAT and CDR2 FQNNGV. The CDR3 reads CASRRGLALQETQYF. The DNA for the CDR3 is TGTGCCAGCAGGAGGGGATTAGCCCTCCAAGAGACCCAGTACTTC.

V is TRBV7-2 and J is TRBJ1-2; TRBD1 agrees at 8 bases. The CDR3 length is 16 residues. J gave up 4 bases and V 5 bases, and 12 bases lay outside the gene matches. The germline CDR1 and CDR2 sequences are SGHTA and FQGNSA. CDR3 nucleotide sequence: TGTGCCAGCAGCCCACAGGGGGGGGAAAGGGGCTATGGCTACACCTTC. The encoded protein is CASSPQGGERGYGYTF.

This rearrangement joins TRBV5-5 to TRBJ2-5; D unresolved. The DNA end lines up better with TRBJ2-1; the J call may be wrong. The germline CDR1 and CDR2 sequences are SGHKS and YYEKEE (reference sequence). CDR3 length equals 15 residues. CDR3 protein: CASSLEGRAQETQFF. The CDR3 DNA follows: TGTGCCAGCAGCTTGGAGGGAAGGGCCCAAGAGACCCAGTTCTTC.

In its sample, this clonotype was seen many times. The rearrangement links TRBV12-3 or TRBV12-4 to TRBJ1-2; maybe TRBD1 (6 bases). Trimming pared 3 bases from V and 6 bases from J, leaving 14 bases between. CDR3 length equals 14 residues. Written as DNA, the CDR3 is TGTGCCAGCAGTTTTAGGGGGGGCGCCCATGGCTACACCTTC. This encodes CASSFRGGAHGYTF.

There are many counts of this clonotype. This clone may be a read error of a much larger clone one base away. The chain carries TRBV6-1 and TRBJ1-2; maybe TRBD1 (6 bases). Germline assignment: CDR1 MNHNS and CDR2 SASEGT. Trimming removed 2 bases from V and 7 bases from J, with 14 bases in between. The CDR3 sequence is 14 residues long. For the CDR3, the DNA is TGTGCCAGCAGTGAAAGGGGGGGGTGCCTTGGCTACACCTTC. Its translation: CASSERGGCLGYTF.

This clonotype appeared a few times. The rearrangement joins TRBV6-1 to TRBJ1-2; D is unresolved. V was clipped by 2 bases and J by 7 bases, with 11 bases between them. This CDR3 contains 13 residues. Looked up from germline, CDR1 is MNHNS and CDR2 is SASEGT. The CDR3 nucleotides read TGTGCCAGCAGTGAAACCCGGACTAGTGGCTACACCTTC. Protein sequence: CASSETRTSGYTF.

Worth noting for this clonotype: Just one base apart from a much larger clone, this may be a read error. The chain has TRBV9 and TRBJ2-5; TRBD2 agrees at 7 bases. Germline V gene sequence: CDR1 SGDLS, CDR2 YYNGEE. The CDR3 runs 14 residues. Losses at the gene ends were 0 bases for V and 11 bases for J; bases not matched to a gene: 10. CDR3 DNA sequence: TGTGCCAGCAGCGTAGGCGGGAGCTGGAATGAGCAGTACTTC. It is translated as CASSVGGSWNEQYF.

The rearrangement joins TRBV11-2 to TRBJ2-5; TRBD2 matches 13 bases. CDR3 size: 19 residues. Losses at the gene ends were 1 base for V and 1 base for J; bases not matched to a gene: 9. CDR1 SGHAT and CDR2 FQNNGV come from the germline V gene. Here the CDR3 reads CASSLGGLAGSKIQETQYF. The CDR3 region has the DNA TGTGCCAGCAGCTTAGGGGGACTAGCGGGGTCCAAGATCCAAGAGACCCAGTACTTC.

Concerning this clonotype itself: A junction boundary mismatches the germline segment, possibly from a read error. V and J are TRBV19 and TRBJ1-1; a weak D match, TRBD1 (5 bases). CDR3 length equals 13 residues. From germline, CDR1 is LNHDA and CDR2 SQIVND (reference sequence). The CDR3 region is CATTFRGNTAAFF. CDR3 nucleotide sequence: TGTGCCACTACATTCCGGGGGAACACTGCAGCTTTCTTT.